These T cell receptor beta chains were read from a single sample in a study of T cell clonotyping in hematopoietic cell transplantation. Generated by immunoSEQ multiplex PCR, the TCRdb table keeps only in-frame clones and is missing some. Of 40,000 to 55,000 clones listed, about 95% were seen once; the top ten hold 0.85% to 0.9%. Sequencing was performed on peripheral blood mononuclear cells. Receptors were obtained from a woman between 50 and 59 years old in good health. Some clones in this sample may be carry-over from other donors' samples. Each CDR3 is given with its conserved first and last residue. D genes are given only for firm matches. Not every row has a clone size; where given, it reads once, few, many or a size class.

clone_size	j_call	cdr3_length	v_call	d_call	cdr3_aa	cdr3_nt
.	TRBJ2-2	17	TRBV4-1	TRBD2	CASSQGKRGDLTGELFF	TGCGCCAGCAGCCAAGGCAAGCGGGGGGACCTCACCGGGGAGCTGTTTTTT
.	TRBJ1-5	15	TRBV19	.	CASRPEVVGNQPQHF	TGTGCCAGTAGGCCGGAGGTCGTAGGCAATCAGCCCCAGCATTTT
.	TRBJ2-2	15	TRBV7-3	.	CASSLYGGITGELFF	TGTGCCAGCAGCTTATACGGCGGGATCACCGGGGAGCTGTTTTTT
once	TRBJ2-5	17	TRBV11-2	.	CASSLAAVSPTQETQYF	TGTGCCAGCAGCTTAGCAGCGGTGAGCCCTACCCAAGAGACCCAGTACTTC
.	TRBJ1-3	14	TRBV11-3	TRBD1	CASGDRGEGNTIYF	TGTGCCAGCGGTGACAGGGGGGAAGGAAACACCATATATTTT
few	TRBJ1-3	15	TRBV7-9	TRBD1	CASSPSGTAGNTIYF	TGTGCCAGCAGCCCATCCGGGACAGCTGGAAACACCATATATTTT
.	TRBJ1-2	15	TRBV28	TRBD1	CASTIKDRAGYGYTF	TGTGCCAGCACCATCAAGGACAGGGCCGGCTATGGCTACACCTTC
.	TRBJ1-2	15	TRBV9	.	CASSVEGGRRNGYTF	TGTGCCAGCAGCGTAGAGGGAGGGAGGAGGAATGGCTACACCTTC
.	TRBJ2-1	14	TRBV5-1	TRBD2	CASRPGGDYNEQFF	TGCGCCAGCAGGCCGGGGGGGGACTACAATGAGCAGTTCTTC
.	TRBJ2-5	13	TRBV6-6	.	CASTQSEEETQYF	TGTGCCAGCACCCAATCCGAGGAAGAGACCCAGTACTTC
.	TRBJ1-1	14	TRBV7-9	.	CASSRTGERAEAFF	TGTGCCAGCAGCCGGACGGGGGAGAGGGCTGAAGCTTTCTTT
.	TRBJ2-1	15	TRBV5-8	TRBD1	CASSAGTETYNEQFF	TGTGCCAGCAGCGCCGGGACAGAAACATACAATGAGCAGTTCTTC
.	TRBJ1-1	12	TRBV7-9	.	CASTGRRTEAFF	TGTGCCAGCACTGGACGGCGCACTGAAGCTTTCTTT
.	TRBJ2-7	16	TRBV5-6	.	CASSLAAAQTSYEQYF	TGTGCCAGCAGCTTGGCGGCAGCACAAACCTCCTACGAGCAGTACTTC
.	TRBJ1-6	17	TRBV5-5	.	CASSAVPLSSYNSPLHF	TGTGCCAGCAGCGCGGTACCCTTAAGCTCCTATAATTCACCCCTCCACTTT
.	TRBJ1-2	11	TRBV6-1	TRBD1	CASTDRVGYTF	TGTGCCAGCACCGACAGGGTCGGCTACACCTTC
.	TRBJ1-1	13	TRBV7-9	TRBD1	CASSTGTDTLAFF	TGTGCCAGCAGCACGGGGACAGACACTCTAGCTTTCTTT
.	TRBJ2-1	12	TRBV28	.	CASSPLRDEQFF	TGTGCCAGCAGCCCACTTAGGGATGAGCAGTTCTTC
.	TRBJ1-3	16	TRBV4-1	.	CASSQVLGVEGNTIYF	TGCGCCAGCAGCCAAGTACTGGGGGTGGAGGGAAACACCATATATTTT
.	TRBJ1-1	12	TRBV4-2	.	CASSQINTEAFF	TGTGCCAGCAGCCAGATAAACACTGAAGCTTTCTTT
.	TRBJ2-4	14	TRBV6-6	.	CASSYRGGRDIQYF	TGTGCCAGCAGTTACCGTGGGGGCAGGGACATTCAGTACTTC
.	TRBJ1-6	15	TRBV19	TRBD1	CASSTIGTGTSPLHF	TGTGCCAGTAGTACCATTGGGACAGGGACTTCACCCCTCCACTTT
.	TRBJ2-3	13	TRBV6-5	.	CASSLGARDTQYF	TGTGCCAGCAGCCTCGGGGCTCGGGATACGCAGTATTTT
.	TRBJ2-2	14	TRBV19	.	CASSSRSWTGELFF	TGTGCCAGTAGTTCCCGTTCTTGGACCGGGGAGCTGTTTTTT
.	TRBJ1-6	13	TRBV27	.	CASSRSYNSPLHF	TGTGCCAGCAGTAGATCCTATAATTCACCCCTCCACTTT
once	TRBJ2-7	15	TRBV7-2	.	CASSLQGLPSYEQYF	TGTGCCAGCAGCCTACAGGGTCTACCCTCCTACGAGCAGTACTTC
.	TRBJ2-1	13	TRBV7-2	.	CASSPPGRVVQFF	TGTGCCAGCAGCCCGCCGGGGAGAGTAGTTCAGTTCTTC
.	TRBJ2-2	12	TRBV4-3	.	CASSQVSGILFF	TGCGCCAGCAGCCAAGTCTCGGGGATACTGTTTTTT
.	TRBJ2-3	15	TRBV5-4	TRBD1	CASSMGQVGTDTQYF	TGTGCCAGCAGCATGGGACAGGTTGGGACAGATACGCAGTATTTT
.	TRBJ1-5	16	TRBV4-2	TRBD1	CASSQPTGAGNQPQHF	TGTGCCAGCAGCCAACCTACAGGGGCCGGCAATCAGCCCCAGCATTTT
.	TRBJ2-7	19	TRBV7-2	.	CASSRLGAPGTSDTYEQYF	TGTGCCAGCAGCAGGCTTGGAGCTCCCGGGACATCCGATACCTACGAGCAGTACTTC
.	TRBJ1-6	14	TRBV2	.	CASSDPDPRPSLHF	TGTGCCAGCAGTGATCCGGATCCTCGTCCATCCCTCCACTTT
.	TRBJ1-4	17	TRBV21-1	.	CASSRTKRGVRNEKLFF	TGTGCCAGCAGCAGAACTAAAAGGGGGGTCCGGAATGAAAAACTGTTTTTT
.	TRBJ1-6	15	TRBV5-1	TRBD1	CASSFSGQGQSPLHF	TGCGCCAGCAGCTTCTCAGGACAGGGACAATCACCCCTCCACTTT
.	TRBJ2-7	13	TRBV19	.	CASSSRGDYEQYF	TGTGCCAGTAGCTCAAGGGGGGACTACGAGCAGTACTTC
few	TRBJ2-7	15	TRBV7-2	TRBD1	CASSLPTGGSNEQYF	TGTGCCAGCAGCCTTCCAACAGGGGGGAGCAACGAGCAGTACTTC
.	TRBJ2-7	15	TRBV5-1	.	CASSLGDTSSYEQYF	TGCGCCAGCAGCTTGGGGGACACTAGCTCCTACGAGCAGTACTTC
.	TRBJ2-7	15	TRBV4-3	TRBD1	CASSQDGTGVYEQYF	TGCGCCAGCAGCCAAGACGGGACAGGGGTCTACGAGCAGTACTTC
once	TRBJ2-7	14	TRBV5-1	.	CASSLAGTGREQYF	TGCGCCAGCAGCTTGGCGGGAACAGGGAGGGAGCAGTACTTC
.	TRBJ1-3	16	TRBV11-3	TRBD1	CASSRGGQASGNTIYF	TGTGCCAGCAGCCGAGGGGGACAGGCCTCTGGAAACACCATATATTTT
.	TRBJ2-3	17	TRBV7-2	.	CASSLERGGPGGDTQYF	TGTGCCAGCAGCTTGGAGAGGGGGGGTCCCGGGGGAGATACGCAGTATTTT
.	TRBJ1-2	14	TRBV14	.	CASSQDRSREGYTF	TGTGCCAGCAGCCAAGATCGGAGCAGGGAAGGCTACACCTTC
once	TRBJ1-2	12	TRBV29-1	.	CSAQGNGYGYTF	TGCAGCGCCCAGGGTAACGGCTATGGCTACACCTTC
.	TRBJ1-2	13	TRBV5-1	TRBD1	CASSEGTADGYTF	TGCGCCAGCAGCGAGGGGACAGCCGATGGCTACACCTTC
.	TRBJ2-7	12	TRBV7-2	.	CASSLALGEQYF	TGTGCCAGCAGCTTAGCGCTGGGCGAGCAGTACTTC
.	TRBJ2-3	14	TRBV25-1	.	CASSDPKSTDTQYF	TGTGCCAGCAGTGACCCGAAGAGCACAGATACGCAGTATTTT
.	TRBJ1-3	15	TRBV2	.	CASSEARGEGNTIYF	TGTGCCAGCAGTGAAGCACGGGGTGAAGGAAACACCATATATTTT
.	TRBJ1-2	15	TRBV5-4	.	CASSSRDLTNYGYTF	TGTGCCAGCAGTTCCAGGGACCTCACTAACTATGGCTACACCTTC
.	TRBJ1-4	15	TRBV7-9	.	CASSLAPWQVEKLFF	TGTGCCAGCAGCTTAGCGCCTTGGCAGGTAGAAAAACTGTTTTTT
.	TRBJ2-3	14	TRBV30	TRBD1	CAWRVKGATDTQYF	TGTGCCTGGAGGGTAAAGGGGGCCACAGATACGCAGTATTTT
.	TRBJ2-1	13	TRBV30	.	CAWDLTWGFEQFF	TGTGCCTGGGACTTAACATGGGGGTTTGAGCAGTTCTTC
.	TRBJ2-1	17	TRBV4-3	.	CASSQDDGPGSYNEQFF	TGCGCCAGCAGCCAAGATGACGGGCCCGGCTCCTACAATGAGCAGTTCTTC
.	TRBJ2-3	17	TRBV4-3	.	CASSQDRRDSGADTQYF	TGCGCCAGCAGCCAAGATCGACGGGATAGCGGCGCAGATACGCAGTATTTT
.	TRBJ1-2	16	TRBV7-8	.	CASSLIGGKANYGYTF	TGTGCCAGCAGCTTAATTGGGGGGAAAGCTAACTATGGCTACACCTTC
.	TRBJ1-2	18	TRBV19	.	CASSIRFFGRGLSYGYTF	TGTGCCAGTAGTATTAGGTTCTTCGGCAGGGGCCTAAGCTATGGCTACACCTTC
.	TRBJ1-1	15	TRBV7-2	.	CASSLGWASATEAFF	TGTGCCAGCAGCCTAGGATGGGCTTCAGCGACTGAAGCTTTCTTT